The 12 T cell receptor beta chains presented below share a single source sample, sequenced in a study of somatic mutations in cytotoxic T cells in rheumatoid arthritis. Some clones are missing from TCRdb's copy, which holds only in-frame ones; the method was immunoSEQ multiplex PCR. The table shows fewer than 25,000 clones, with roughly 74% occurring only once. The material sequenced was CD8+ T cells sorted from blood. The origin of the receptors is an adult with rheumatoid arthritis.

The chain carries TRBV6-1 and TRBJ1-2; the match to TRBD1 covers 7 bases. With 3 bases clipped from V and 1 base from J, the junction kept 5 bases outside the gene matches. CDR1 is MNHNS, CDR2 SASEGT, per germline. This CDR3 contains 15 residues. The CDR3 here is CASSDRDRFNYGYTF. Written as DNA, the CDR3 is TGTGCCAGCAGTGACCGGGACAGATTTAACTATGGCTACACCTTC.

Only a few counts were recorded for this clone. The CDR3 DNA reads TGTGCCAGCAGCCATAACCTGAACACTGAAGCTTTCTTT. Protein: CASSHNLNTEAFF. The chain couples TRBV7-7 to TRBJ1-1; D remains unclear. CDR1 is SSHAT, CDR2 FNYEAQ, per germline (reference sequence). The CDR3 is 13 residues long. The V end was cut by 5 bases, the J end by 0 bases, with 7 bases between. The variable domain in full, completed from reference TRBV7-7 and TRBJ1-1, reads GAGVSQSPRYKVTKRGQDVTLRCDPISSHATLYWYQQALGQGPEFLTYFNYEAQPDKSGLPSDRFSAERPEGSISTLTIQRTEQRDSAMYRCASSHNLNTEAFFGQGTRLTVV.

This chain uses TRBV6-5 with TRBJ1-4; no firm D call. The length of the CDR3 is 16 residues. The V gene lost 3 bases and the J gene lost 0 bases, with 11 bases spanning the gap. The germline gives CDR1 MNHEY, CDR2 SVGAGI. CDR3: CASSYRIPATNEKLFF. CDR3 nucleotides: TGTGCCAGCAGTTATCGGATTCCTGCAACTAATGAAAAACTGTTTTTT.

V gene TRBV10-1 combines with J gene TRBJ2-1, with TRBD2 matching 12 bases. Germline loops: CDR1 WNHNN, CDR2 SYGVQD (reference sequence). The CDR3 runs 20 residues. The trim removed 3 bases at V and 0 bases at J, leaving 12 bases unmatched. The CDR3 coding sequence is TGCGCCAGCAGTGATAGGGTGACTAGCGGGAGTGTCAGCTCCTACAATGAGCAGTTCTTC. Translation gives CASSDRVTSGSVSSYNEQFF.

V gene TRBV4-1 combines with J gene TRBJ1-2; D is unresolved. The V and J ends lost 1 base and 5 bases respectively, with 14 bases between them. Germline V gene lookup returns CDR1 MGHRA and CDR2 YSYEKL. The CDR3 contains 15 residues. The CDR3 region is CASSQVSTEQYGYTF. In DNA, the CDR3 is TGCGCCAGCAGCCAAGTATCGACGGAACAATATGGCTACACCTTC.

This rearrangement joins TRBV4-2 to TRBJ1-4; tentative D call: TRBD1 (5 bases). Germline V gene data show CDR1 as LGHNA and CDR2 as YNFKEQ. Trimming cost V 0 bases and J 6 bases, with 23 bases left between them. The CDR3 extends over 19 amino acids. The CDR3 region has the DNA TGTGCCAGCAGCCAAGATCAGCGAATTTTGAGGGGAAGGGATGAAAAACTGTTTTTT. It encodes CASSQDQRILRGRDEKLFF.

This chain connects TRBV6-5 to TRBJ2-3; TRBD2 agrees at 8 bases. Per the germline V gene, CDR1 is MNHEY and CDR2 is SVGAGI. The CDR3 is 16 amino acids. After removal of 0 bases from V and 2 bases from J, the junction contained 4 bases not matched to a gene. CDR3 residues: CASSYSSSGYTDTQYF. The CDR3, as DNA: TGTGCCAGCAGTTACTCGTCTAGCGGGTACACAGATACGCAGTATTTT.

The V gene is TRBV5-6, the J gene TRBJ1-1; unclear D gene. V was pared by 1 base and J by 4 bases, with 8 bases between. From germline, CDR1 is SGHDT and CDR2 YYEEEE. The length of the CDR3 is 13 residues. The CDR3 sequence: CASSLFGATEAFF. DNA for the CDR3: TGTGCCAGCAGCTTGTTCGGAGCCACTGAAGCTTTCTTT.

This clone was seen a few times. The CDR3 region is CASSLGVDWGARNGYTF. The CDR3 nucleotides are TGTGCCAGCAGCTTAGGCGTCGATTGGGGAGCCCGGAACGGCTACACCTTC. V gene TRBV11-1 combines with J gene TRBJ1-2, with D unclear. This CDR3 contains 17 residues. CDR1 is SGHAT, CDR2 FQDESV, per germline (reference sequence). The germline V and J ends were trimmed by 1 base and 8 bases, with 23 bases remaining between them.

As DNA, the CDR3 is TGTGCCAGTAGTCCTTCGGGTGGCTATGGCTACACCTTC. Residues: CASSPSGGYGYTF. The rearrangement uses TRBV19 and TRBJ1-2, with D unresolved. Germline V CDR1 and CDR2: LNHDA, SQIVND (reference sequence). The V end lost 5 bases, the J end lost 4 bases, and 11 bases lay between the germline ends. This CDR3 has 13 amino acids.

The chain carries TRBV27 and TRBJ2-1; perhaps TRBD1 as D (5 bases). The CDR3 runs to 14 residues. Per germline, CDR1 MNHEY and CDR2 SMNVEV (reference sequence). The V and J ends lost 1 base and 7 bases respectively, with 11 bases between them. The CDR3 DNA reads TGTGCCAGCAGTTTATGGCAGGGTCGAAATGAGCAGTTCTTC. Translating gives CASSLWQGRNEQFF.

This clone was detected only once. The chain joins TRBV4-1 to TRBJ2-7; 9 positions match TRBD1. The V gene end was trimmed by 3 bases and the J gene end by 6 bases; junction bases not matched to a gene: 3. CDR1 MGHRA and CDR2 YSYEKL come from the germline V gene. This CDR3 has 13 residues. CDR3: CASSHGQGFEQYF. Written as DNA, the CDR3 is TGCGCCAGCAGCCATGGACAGGGGTTCGAGCAGTACTTC.